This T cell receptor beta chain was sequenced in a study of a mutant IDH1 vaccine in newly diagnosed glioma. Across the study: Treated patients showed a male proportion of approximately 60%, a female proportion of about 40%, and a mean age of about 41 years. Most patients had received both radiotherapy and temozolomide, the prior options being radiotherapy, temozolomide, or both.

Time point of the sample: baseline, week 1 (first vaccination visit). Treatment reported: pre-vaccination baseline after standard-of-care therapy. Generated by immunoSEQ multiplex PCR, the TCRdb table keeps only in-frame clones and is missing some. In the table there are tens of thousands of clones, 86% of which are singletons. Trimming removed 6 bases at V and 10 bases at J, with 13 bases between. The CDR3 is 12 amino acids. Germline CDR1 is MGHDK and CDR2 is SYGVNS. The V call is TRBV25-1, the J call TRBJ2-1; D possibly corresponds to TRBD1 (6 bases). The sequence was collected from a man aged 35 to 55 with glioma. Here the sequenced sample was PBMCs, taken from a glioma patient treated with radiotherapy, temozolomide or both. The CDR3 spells CASSLSTGEQFF. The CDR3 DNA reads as TGTGCCAGCAGCCTATCCACAGGGGAGCAGTTCTTC.